The clone carrying this TCR beta chain was detected only once. Trimming removed 0 bases from V and 9 bases from J, with 10 bases in between. The CDR3 sequence is 13 residues long. From germline, CDR1 is SGHDT and CDR2 YYEEEE. These data are taken from a study of blood T cell repertoires in COVID-19. Produced via immunoSEQ multiplex PCR; TCRdb's table is partial and in-frame only. Of some 200,000 clones listed, 84% are singletons. This sequence joins TRBV5-6 and TRBJ1-3; a weak D match, TRBD1 (5 bases). Sequencing was done on a sample of peripheral blood. This TCR was sampled from a man aged 45-65 years with active or convalescent COVID-19. The CDR3 sequence: CASSLGRVGTIYF. For the CDR3, the DNA is TGTGCCAGCAGCTTGGGCAGGGTAGGCACCATATATTTT. Using reference TRBV5-6 and TRBJ1-3 for the parts outside the CDR3, the full variable domain is DAGVTQSPTHLIKTRGQQVTLRCSPKSGHDTVSWYQQALGQGPQFIFQYYEEEERQRGNFPDRFSGHQFPNYSSELNVNALLLGDSALYLCASSLGRVGTIYFGEGSWLTVV.